Shown below are 11 T cell receptor beta chains from a single sample sequenced in a study of blood T cells in healthy people across ages. Alongside a J-beta primer mix, a sample-barcoded 5' primer served in a second PCR lasting roughly 6 to 12 cycles. TCRdb ran MiXCR on the 5' RACE reads and lists one entry per CDR3 protein. The table records about 1.8 million distinct CDR3 sequences, around 48% of them present only once. Material: blood. These TCRs come from a woman in her thirties or forties in good health.

V usage is TRBV10-3 and J usage is TRBJ1-1; 9 bases are shared with TRBD1. The CDR3 is 13 amino acids. CDR1 and CDR2 from the germline V gene are ENHRY and SYGVKD. With V trimmed by 5 bases and J by 4 bases, 2 bases remained unmatched. CDR3 nucleotide sequence: TGTGCCATCAGTAAGGACAGGGGCACTGAAGCTTTCTTT. It encodes CAISKDRGTEAFF.

This rearrangement joins TRBV20-1 to TRBJ2-3; tentative D call: TRBD1 (5 bases). V was trimmed by 1 base and J by 6 bases, leaving 20 bases between them. The CDR3 consists of 16 residues. The V gene's germline CDR1 is DFQATT and CDR2 SNEGSKA (reference sequence). In DNA, the CDR3 is TGCAGTGCTAGAGGTCGTCAGGGTGTGAGATCCGATACGCAGTATTTT. Protein product: CSARGRQGVRSDTQYF.

In this sample, this clonotype turned up a few times. The chain combines TRBV7-2 with TRBJ2-5, with D unclear. V was shortened by 3 bases and J by 4 bases, with 12 bases between the two germline ends. There are 14 residues in the CDR3. Germline V lookup: CDR1 SGHTA, CDR2 FQGNSA. CDR3 DNA sequence: TGTGCCAGCAGCTTTGGGTTGGCTTTAGAGACCCAGTACTTC. Its protein product is CASSFGLALETQYF.

The gene calls are TRBV6-2 or TRBV6-3 and TRBJ2-6, with no clear D. Trimming took off 6 bases at V and 0 bases at J, with 21 bases between the two ends. Per germline, CDR1 MNHEY and CDR2 SVGEGT. This CDR3 region has 19 residues. CDR3: CASRHYGEIPGSGANVLTF. CDR3 in DNA: TGTGCCAGCAGGCATTATGGGGAAATACCAGGCTCTGGGGCCAACGTCCTGACTTTC.

The V gene is TRBV20-1, the J gene TRBJ1-2, with D unresolved. The CDR3 has 12 amino acids. Looked up from germline, CDR1 is DFQATT and CDR2 is SNEGSKA (reference sequence). V was clipped by 5 bases and J by 3 bases, with 10 bases between them. CDR3 protein: CSAYMSHYGYTF. Here the CDR3 DNA reads TGCAGTGCTTATATGAGCCACTATGGCTACACCTTC.

The chain uses TRBV27 and TRBJ1-5; TRBD1 matches 9 bases. V shed 5 bases and J 7 bases; nucleotides not matched to a gene: 9. Looked up from germline, CDR1 is MNHEY and CDR2 is SMNVEV (reference sequence). The CDR3 is 15 residues long. CDR3 in amino acids: CASSPPGQGKQPQHF. DNA of the CDR3: TGTGCCAGCAGTCCCCCCGGACAGGGGAAACAGCCCCAGCATTTT.

In this sample, this clonotype turned up a few times. The genes are TRBV28 and TRBJ2-7, with 7 positions matching TRBD1. The CDR3 covers 17 residues. J lost 2 bases, V lost 6 bases, and 16 bases had no gene match. Germline lookup yields CDR1 MDHEN and CDR2 SYDVKM. CDR3 nucleotide sequence: TGTGCCAGCAGCCGTTGGCTCCGGGACAGAAATACCTACGAGCAGTACTTC. Its protein is CASSRWLRDRNTYEQYF.

This clonotype came up a few times. For the CDR3, the DNA is TGTGCCAGCAGCTTGGAGCGTCTAGCGGGGGGGCTAAATGAGCAGTTCTTC. It specifies CASSLERLAGGLNEQFF. This chain uses TRBV5-5 with TRBJ2-1; 12 bases are a match to TRBD2. The CDR3 has 17 amino acids. With V trimmed by 0 bases and J by 7 bases, 8 bases remained unmatched. Germline lookup yields CDR1 SGHKS and CDR2 YYEKEE (reference sequence).

This chain links TRBV10-3 with TRBJ2-1; possible D gene TRBD2, 5 bases. V lost 4 bases and J lost 8, with 9 bases in between. Germline V gene sequence: CDR1 ENHRY, CDR2 SYGVKD. The CDR3 spans 12 residues. CDR3 bases: TGTGCCATCAGTGTTGAGGACTATGAGCAGTTCTTC. The encoded protein is CAISVEDYEQFF.

This clonotype was observed a handful of times. The V gene is TRBV6-1, the J gene TRBJ1-2; D possibly corresponds to TRBD1 (5 bases). This CDR3 region has 15 residues. Germline V gene lookup returns CDR1 MNHNS and CDR2 SASEGT. The V and J ends lost 11 bases and 2 bases respectively, with 21 bases between them. The CDR3 loop reads CAGKRGSSRNYGYTF. DNA of the CDR3: TGTGCCGGGAAAAGGGGAAGCTCACGAAACTATGGCTACACCTTC.

This chain uses TRBV7-9 with TRBJ1-4; 11 positions match TRBD1. The J segment lost 6 bases and the V segment lost 5 bases, leaving 2 bases of the junction unmatched. This CDR3 has 14 residues. Germline V gene lookup returns CDR1 SEHNR and CDR2 FQNEAQ (reference sequence). In DNA, the CDR3 is TGTGCCAGCAGCGTGGACAGGGGGCATGAAAAACTGTTTTTT. Residues: CASSVDRGHEKLFF.